This TCR beta chain was retrieved from a study of blood T cell repertoires in COVID-19. Study overall: The samples span acute and convalescent COVID-19 from the United States, Italy and Spain. PBMCs, B-cell-depleted T cells, or T cells were the source of the cDNA or gDNA that made up the material.

The CDR3 extends over 13 amino acids. The germline gives CDR1 SGHRS, CDR2 YFSETQ. Trimming shortened V by 4 bases and J by 2 bases, and 10 bases separated the two germline ends. The table came from immunoSEQ multiplex PCR; TCRdb's copy has only in-frame clones and leaves some out. Of about 140,000 clones in the sample, 85% to 90% were seen once. Sequenced: PBMCs or T cells enriched from blood (not recorded which). This receptor was obtained from a man between 60 and 75 years old who had recovered from COVID-19. The gene calls are TRBV5-1 and TRBJ2-7; D gene unclear. The CDR3 region is CASSQAFTYEQYF. The CDR3 DNA sequence: TGCGCCAGCAGCCAAGCTTTTACCTACGAGCAGTACTTC. Together with reference TRBV5-1 and TRBJ2-7, the CDR3 gives the full variable domain: KAGVTQTPRYLIKTRGQQVTLSCSPISGHRSVSWYQQTPGQGLQFLFEYFSETQRNKGNFPGRFSGRQFSNSRSEMNVSTLELGDSALYLCASSQAFTYEQYFGPGTRLTVT.